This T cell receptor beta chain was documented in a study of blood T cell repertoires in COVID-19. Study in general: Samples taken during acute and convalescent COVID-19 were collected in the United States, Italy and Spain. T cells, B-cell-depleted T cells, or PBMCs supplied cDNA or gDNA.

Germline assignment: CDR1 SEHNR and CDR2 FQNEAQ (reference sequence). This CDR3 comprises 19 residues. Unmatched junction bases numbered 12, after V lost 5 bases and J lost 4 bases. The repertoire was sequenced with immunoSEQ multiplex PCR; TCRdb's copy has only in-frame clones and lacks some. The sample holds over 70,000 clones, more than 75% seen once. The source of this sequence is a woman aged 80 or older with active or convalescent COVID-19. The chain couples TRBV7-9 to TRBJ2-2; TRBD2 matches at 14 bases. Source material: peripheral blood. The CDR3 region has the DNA TGTGCCAGCAGCCGACCAGGGGGACTAGCGGGGGTTGGCACCGGGGAGCTGTTTTTT. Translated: CASSRPGGLAGVGTGELFF.